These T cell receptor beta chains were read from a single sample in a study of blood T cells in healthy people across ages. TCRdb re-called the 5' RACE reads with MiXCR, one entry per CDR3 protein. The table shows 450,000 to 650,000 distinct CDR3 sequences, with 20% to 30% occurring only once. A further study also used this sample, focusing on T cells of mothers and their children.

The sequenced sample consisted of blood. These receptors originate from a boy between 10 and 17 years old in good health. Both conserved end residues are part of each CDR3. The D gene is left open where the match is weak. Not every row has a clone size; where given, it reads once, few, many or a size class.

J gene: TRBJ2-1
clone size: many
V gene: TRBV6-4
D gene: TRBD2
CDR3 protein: CASSKAGGSGNEQFF
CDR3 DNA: TGTGCCAGCAGTAAAGCGGGGGGATCGGGGAATGAGCAGTTCTTC

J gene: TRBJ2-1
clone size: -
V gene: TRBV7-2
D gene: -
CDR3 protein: CASSLAIDYNEQFF
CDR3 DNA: TGTGCCAGCAGCTTAGCAATTGACTACAATGAGCAGTTCTTC

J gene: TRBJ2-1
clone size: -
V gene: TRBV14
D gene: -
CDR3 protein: CASSQEMEKQFF
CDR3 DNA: TGTGCCAGCAGCCAAGAAATGGAGAAGCAGTTCTTC

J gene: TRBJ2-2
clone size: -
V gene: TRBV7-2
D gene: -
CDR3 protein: CASSTSPGAGELFF
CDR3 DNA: TGTGCCAGCAGCACTAGCCCAGGAGCCGGGGAGCTGTTTTTT

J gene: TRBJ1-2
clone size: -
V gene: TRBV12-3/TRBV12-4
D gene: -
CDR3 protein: CASSLGGFGYGYTF
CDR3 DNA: TGTGCCAGCAGTTTAGGAGGTTTCGGCTATGGCTACACCTTC

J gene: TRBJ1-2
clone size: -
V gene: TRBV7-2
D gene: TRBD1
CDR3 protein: CASSLAAGGGYGYTF
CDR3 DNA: TGTGCCAGCAGCTTAGCGGCAGGGGGCGGGTATGGCTACACCTTC

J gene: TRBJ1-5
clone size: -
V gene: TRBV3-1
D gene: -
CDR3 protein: CASSGRQNQPQHF
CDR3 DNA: TGTGCCAGCAGCGGCCGACAGAATCAGCCCCAGCATTTT

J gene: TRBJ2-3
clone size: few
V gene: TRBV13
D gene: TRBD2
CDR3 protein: CASSLTLAATTDTQYF
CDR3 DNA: TGTGCCAGCAGCTTAACTCTAGCGGCGACCACAGATACGCAGTATTTT

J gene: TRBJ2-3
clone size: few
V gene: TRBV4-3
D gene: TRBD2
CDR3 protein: CASSQAGLAGDTGDTQYF
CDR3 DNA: TGCGCCAGCAGCCAAGCAGGACTAGCGGGGGATACGGGGGATACGCAGTATTTT

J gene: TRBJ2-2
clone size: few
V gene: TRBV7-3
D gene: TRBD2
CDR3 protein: CASSSVPGLAGTNTGELFF
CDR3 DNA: TGTGCCAGCAGCTCAGTACCGGGACTAGCGGGTACCAACACCGGGGAGCTGTTTTTT

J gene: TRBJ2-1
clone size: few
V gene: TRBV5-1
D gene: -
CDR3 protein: CASSLVSTHNEQFF
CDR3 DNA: TGCGCCAGCAGCTTGGTGTCTACACACAATGAGCAGTTCTTC

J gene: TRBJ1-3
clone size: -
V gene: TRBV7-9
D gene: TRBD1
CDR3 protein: CASSSRDRDNTIYF
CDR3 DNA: TGTGCCAGCAGCTCTCGGGACAGGGACAACACCATATATTTT

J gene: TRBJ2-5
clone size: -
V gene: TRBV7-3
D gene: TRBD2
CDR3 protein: CASSLRPVLAGIQETQYF
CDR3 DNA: TGTGCCAGCAGCCTCAGACCAGTACTAGCGGGCATCCAAGAGACCCAGTACTTC

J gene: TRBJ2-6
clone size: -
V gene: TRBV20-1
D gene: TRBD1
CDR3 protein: CSADDRAGANVLTF
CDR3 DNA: TGCAGTGCTGACGACAGGGCTGGGGCCAACGTCCTGACTTTC

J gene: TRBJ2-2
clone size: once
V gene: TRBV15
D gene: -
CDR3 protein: CATSTKAGYTGELFF
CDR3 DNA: TGTGCCACCAGCACCAAAGCAGGGTACACCGGGGAGCTGTTTTTT

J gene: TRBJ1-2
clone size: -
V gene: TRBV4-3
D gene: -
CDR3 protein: CASSQGGRGYGYTF
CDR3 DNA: TGCGCCAGCAGCCAAGGGGGCCGTGGCTATGGCTACACCTTC

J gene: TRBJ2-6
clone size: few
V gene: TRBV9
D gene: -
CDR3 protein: CASSVVRGSRVSEGANVLTF
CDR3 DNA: TGTGCCAGCAGCGTAGTTAGGGGAAGCAGAGTTTCTGAGGGGGCCAACGTCCTGACTTTC

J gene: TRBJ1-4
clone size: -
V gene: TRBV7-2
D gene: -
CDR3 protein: CASRLGGLGAALNEKLFF
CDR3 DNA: TGTGCCAGCCGCTTAGGGGGACTCGGCGCCGCCCTAAATGAAAAACTGTTTTTT

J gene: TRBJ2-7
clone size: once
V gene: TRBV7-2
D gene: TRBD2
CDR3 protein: CASSLHGGLAGGLYEQYF
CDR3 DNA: TGTGCCAGCAGCTTACATGGTGGACTAGCGGGAGGCCTGTACGAGCAGTACTTC